These T cell receptor beta chains were read from a single sample in a study of cytomegalovirus exposure and HLA in healthy donors. The assay was immunoSEQ multiplex PCR, and TCRdb's table has in-frame clones only and misses some. The sample contains 150,000 to 200,000 clones, 65% to 70% of which appear only once. The specimen was PBMCs. The receptors originated from a man aged 25-45 years in good health and CMV-seropositive. Both conserved end residues are part of each CDR3. D genes are given only for firm matches. Not every row has a clone size; where given, it reads once, few, many or a size class.

j_call | d_call | v_call | clone_size | cdr3_nt | cdr3_aa
TRBJ2-7 | - | TRBV7-6 | - | TGTGCCAGCAGCTATGATGACTCTAGCGTGGCCTACGAGCAGTACTTC | CASSYDDSSVAYEQYF
TRBJ2-7 | TRBD2 | TRBV11-3 | few | TGTGCCAGCAGCTTAGATCGGGGGGGACTAGCGGGAAGCTACGAGCAGTACTTC | CASSLDRGGLAGSYEQYF
TRBJ2-7 | TRBD2 | TRBV7-9 | - | TGTGCCAGCAGAATTAGCGGGAGGAGCTACGAGCAGTACTTC | CASRISGRSYEQYF
TRBJ1-1 | TRBD1 | TRBV9 | - | TGTGCCAGCAGCTCCCCAGGGGGCGCGAAGAACACTGAAGCTTTCTTT | CASSSPGGAKNTEAFF
TRBJ2-1 | - | TRBV6-5 | - | TGTGCCAGCAGTTACCCTGGAGGGAGCTCCTACAATGAGCAGTTCTTC | CASSYPGGSSYNEQFF
TRBJ2-7 | TRBD2 | TRBV7-2 | - | TGTGCCAGCAGCTCCGATAGCGGGTACGAGCAGTACTTC | CASSSDSGYEQYF
TRBJ2-3 | - | TRBV5-1 | - | TGCGCCAGCAGCTTGGGGGCCACAGATACGCAGTATTTT | CASSLGATDTQYF
TRBJ1-4 | TRBD1 | TRBV18 | few | TGTGCCAGCTCACCGGGGACAGGGAACGAAAAACTGTTTTTT | CASSPGTGNEKLFF
TRBJ1-1 | - | TRBV28 | - | TGTGCCAGCAACGGAGCGGAAGAAAGAACACTGATGACTGAAGCTTTCTTT | CASNGAEERTLMTEAFF
TRBJ1-3 | - | TRBV29-1 | - | TGCAGCGTTGAAAGGGGTACTGGAAACACCATATATTTT | CSVERGTGNTIYF
TRBJ2-1 | - | TRBV18 | - | TGTGCCAGCTCAGCTCCGGACAATCCCTACAATGAGCAGTTCTTC | CASSAPDNPYNEQFF
TRBJ2-7 | TRBD2 | TRBV5-1 | - | TGCGCCAGCAGCTTACGGGAGGAGTACGAGCAGTACTTC | CASSLREEYEQYF
TRBJ1-5 | TRBD1 | TRBV27 | once | TGTGCCAGCAGAAGTACAGGGGCCCCGGTTGGACAGCCCCAGCATTTT | CASRSTGAPVGQPQHF
TRBJ2-3 | - | TRBV5-6 | few | TGTGCCAGCAGCGAAGGGGGTATGACAGATACGCAGTATTTT | CASSEGGMTDTQYF
TRBJ1-2 | - | TRBV11-2 | - | TGTGCCAGCAGCTTCGCCCTCCTAGGTGGTGGCTACACCTTC | CASSFALLGGGYTF
TRBJ2-3 | TRBD1 | TRBV6-1 | few | TGTGCCAGCAGTGCGGGGACAGGGGGCTCAGATACGCAGTATTTT | CASSAGTGGSDTQYF
TRBJ2-7 | TRBD1 | TRBV2 | few | TGTGCCAGTGGGGCAGGGGGCCGTAGCGACGAGCAGTACTTC | CASGAGGRSDEQYF
TRBJ2-5 | TRBD1 | TRBV6-1 | many | TGTGCCAGCAGTGATCTACCGGGACAGGGGGCAGAGACCCAGTACTTC | CASSDLPGQGAETQYF
TRBJ2-2 | - | TRBV11-2 | few | TGTGCCAGCAGCTTAGGGGCCGCACAGGAGCTGTTTTTT | CASSLGAAQELFF
TRBJ1-2 | TRBD1 | TRBV7-8 | - | TGTGCCAGCAGCCCCGACAGGGATGCTGGCTACACCTTC | CASSPDRDAGYTF
TRBJ2-1 | - | TRBV4-1 | - | TGCGCCAGCAGCCAACTCGGGCCCCCACTAGCAGGTGAGCAGTTCTTC | CASSQLGPPLAGEQFF
TRBJ2-1 | - | TRBV19 | - | TGTGCCAGTAGTACGGATGGCGGGGTGAACAATGAGCAGTTCTTC | CASSTDGGVNNEQFF
TRBJ1-1 | TRBD1 | TRBV5-6 | - | TGTGCCAGCAGTCGTCTGGACAGGGACGATCCTGAAGCTTTCTTT | CASSRLDRDDPEAFF
TRBJ2-1 | TRBD2 | TRBV27 | - | TGTGCCAGCAGCTCCGACTCTAGCGGAGGAGGCAATGAGCAGTTCTTC | CASSSDSSGGGNEQFF
TRBJ1-2 | TRBD1 | TRBV7-9 | - | TGTGCCAGCAGCTTAGAGCGTATCATCGGGACAGGGGTAAACTATGGCTACACCTTC | CASSLERIIGTGVNYGYTF
TRBJ1-2 | - | TRBV18 | - | TGTGCCAGCTCACCTGGGGTGAGGGAAGGCTACACCTTC | CASSPGVREGYTF
TRBJ1-4 | - | TRBV28 | - | TGTGCCAGCAGCGCGGGGGGCGCTGATGAAAAACTGTTTTTT | CASSAGGADEKLFF
TRBJ1-2 | TRBD1 | TRBV5-1 | - | TGCGCCAGCAGCGCGGGGACAGGCGCCTCCTGGGGCTACACCTTC | CASSAGTGASWGYTF
TRBJ1-2 | TRBD1 | TRBV7-9 | - | TGCGCCAGCAGCTTTACCCGGGACAGCTACTATGGCTACACCTTC | CASSFTRDSYYGYTF
TRBJ2-2 | - | TRBV6-1 | few | TGTGCCAGCAGTGAAAAAGGGGGGAACACCGGGGAGCTGTTTTTT | CASSEKGGNTGELFF
TRBJ2-5 | - | TRBV27 | - | TGTGCCAGCAGTTCGCCAGTGCAAGAGACCCAGTACTTC | CASSSPVQETQYF
TRBJ1-2 | TRBD1 | TRBV4-1 | - | TGCGCCAGCAGCTCGAGGACAGGGAGGCTCTATGGCTACACCTTC | CASSSRTGRLYGYTF
TRBJ2-7 | - | TRBV5-4 | - | TGTGCCAGCAGCTTGAGGGGGGGGAACGAGCAGTACTTC | CASSLRGGNEQYF
TRBJ1-1 | - | TRBV7-3 | few | TGTGCCAGCAGCTTTCCGGGGAACACTGAAGCTTTCTTT | CASSFPGNTEAFF
TRBJ2-2 | - | TRBV10-3 | few | TGTGCCATCAATGTAGCGGCGAACACCGGGGAGCTGTTTTTT | CAINVAANTGELFF
TRBJ2-3 | TRBD2 | TRBV5-6 | once | TGTGCCAGCAGCTTTAGAGGAAGTAGCGGGCTTGCAGATACGCAGTATTTT | CASSFRGSSGLADTQYF
TRBJ1-2 | TRBD1 | TRBV27 | - | TGTGCCAGCAGTTGGGACAGGGGGCTTAGCTATGGCTACACCTTC | CASSWDRGLSYGYTF
TRBJ1-5 | - | TRBV10-3 | - | TGTGCCATCAGTGACTATAGCAATCAGCCCCAGCATTTT | CAISDYSNQPQHF